Listed below are T cell receptor beta chains from one sample, sequenced in a study of T cells after yellow fever vaccination. TCRdb processed the 5' RACE reads anew with MiXCR; each CDR3 protein has one entry. The sample lists a few hundred thousand distinct CDR3 sequences; roughly a sixth were seen once. Sample: PBMCs, taken before the yellow fever booster vaccination. The receptor set was obtained from a man aged 18 to 35 who received the YFV17D yellow fever vaccine. Each CDR3 is given with its conserved first and last residue. The D gene is left open where the match is weak. Size values are once, few and many counts, or a class for expanded clones, and some rows have none.

clone_size d_call j_call v_call cdr3_aa cdr3_nt
few TRBD1 TRBJ2-7 TRBV20-1 CSAGPGQGNAYEQYF TGCAGTGCAGGACCGGGACAGGGTAATGCCTACGAGCAGTACTTC
NA TRBD1 TRBJ1-6 TRBV5-1 CASSRDSIGSPLHF TGCGCCAGCAGCCGGGACAGCATCGGTTCACCCCTCCACTTT
NA NA TRBJ2-1 TRBV27 CASTPGPHNEQFF TGTGCCAGCACCCCGGGACCGCACAATGAGCAGTTCTTC
few TRBD1 TRBJ1-6 TRBV6-5 CASSRQGGNSPLHF TGTGCCAGCAGCCGACAGGGAGGCAATTCACCCCTCCACTTT
NA NA TRBJ2-3 TRBV7-8 CASSLPRGRNTDTQYF TGTGCCAGCAGCTTACCCCGGGGCAGAAACACAGATACGCAGTATTTT
few NA TRBJ2-4 TRBV20-1 CSAKYSLGDLAKNIQYF TGCAGTGCTAAGTATTCGCTGGGGGATCTAGCCAAAAACATTCAGTACTTC
NA NA TRBJ1-1 TRBV12-3/TRBV12-4 CASSLRGDKAFF TGTGCCAGCAGTTTACGAGGGGATAAAGCTTTCTTT
NA NA TRBJ1-4 TRBV5-4 CASSIRQGSSNEKLFF TGTGCCAGCAGCATCCGGCAGGGATCTTCGAATGAAAAACTGTTTTTT
NA NA TRBJ1-2 TRBV3-1 CASSQVGRTNYGYTF TGTGCCAGCAGCCAAGTTGGGAGGACTAACTATGGCTACACCTTC
few TRBD1 TRBJ2-5 TRBV7-6 CASSWGQGEGTQYF TGTGCCAGCAGTTGGGGACAGGGTGAAGGGACCCAGTACTTC
few NA TRBJ1-1 TRBV6-2/TRBV6-3 CARQRGRNTEAFF TGTGCCCGCCAACGAGGACGGAACACTGAAGCTTTCTTT
many NA TRBJ2-1 TRBV6-1 CASSENWRYNEQFF TGTGCCAGCAGTGAAAACTGGCGCTACAATGAGCAGTTCTTC
NA TRBD1 TRBJ2-3 TRBV20-1 CSARVPWTGLLTDTQYF TGCAGTGCTAGAGTCCCTTGGACAGGGCTTTTGACAGATACGCAGTATTTT
NA NA TRBJ1-6 TRBV5-5 CASTPGNSPLHF TGTGCCAGCACCCCGGGGAATTCACCCCTCCACTTT
NA NA TRBJ1-5 TRBV20-1 CSAFDRPRNQPQHF TGCAGTGCCTTCGACAGGCCACGCAATCAGCCCCAGCATTTT
many NA TRBJ2-1 TRBV11-2 CASSRLVNPDEQFF TGTGCCAGCAGCCGCCTGGTCAACCCCGATGAGCAGTTCTTC
NA TRBD2 TRBJ2-3 TRBV20-1 CSARGLAGGILPSTDTQYF TGCAGTGCTAGAGGTCTAGCGGGGGGAATATTACCTAGCACAGATACGCAGTATTTT
NA TRBD1 TRBJ2-1 TRBV13 CASSYTGALHEQFF TGTGCCAGCAGCTATACAGGGGCTTTGCATGAGCAGTTCTTC
few NA TRBJ2-1 TRBV7-8 CASSSPTGMGGPEHEQFF TGTGCCAGCAGCTCCCCCACGGGGATGGGGGGCCCCGAGCATGAGCAGTTCTTC
few NA TRBJ1-5 TRBV15 CATSRDRRVFWPQHF NA
NA TRBD2 TRBJ2-2 TRBV4-3 CASSQDRELAGAYTGELFF TGCGCCAGCAGCCAAGATAGGGAACTAGCGGGGGCCTACACCGGGGAGCTGTTTTTT
NA NA TRBJ1-4 TRBV5-1 CASSAGQRDEKLFF TGCGCCAGCAGCGCGGGACAACGGGATGAAAAACTGTTTTTT
NA TRBD2 TRBJ2-1 TRBV7-9 CASSSWTSGVYNEQFF TGTGCCAGCAGCTCCTGGACTAGCGGGGTGTACAATGAGCAGTTCTTC
NA NA TRBJ2-3 TRBV20-1 CSARGPGGADTQYF TGCAGTGCTAGAGGTCCCGGGGGTGCAGATACGCAGTATTTT
NA NA TRBJ1-1 TRBV18 CASSPNSQANTEAFF TGTGCCAGCTCACCAAACTCGCAGGCGAACACTGAAGCTTTCTTT
NA TRBD2 TRBJ2-1 TRBV5-1 CASSFAGDYNEQFF TGCGCCAGCAGCTTTGCGGGGGATTACAATGAGCAGTTCTTC
many NA TRBJ2-4 TRBV20-1 CSTPPGIAKNIQYF TGCAGTACCCCTCCAGGCATAGCCAAAAACATTCAGTACTTC
NA NA TRBJ1-2 TRBV5-6 CASSLREGIGVYGYTF TGTGCCAGCAGCTTGAGGGAGGGAATCGGAGTCTATGGCTACACCTTC
few NA TRBJ2-1 TRBV7-3 CASSYQGFPTNEQFF TGTGCCAGCAGCTACCAGGGTTTCCCCACGAATGAGCAGTTCTTC
few NA TRBJ2-1 TRBV5-1 CASTLSGALGYNEQFF TGCGCCAGCACCTTAAGTGGCGCCTTAGGCTACAATGAGCAGTTCTTC
few NA TRBJ2-7 TRBV4-1 CASSQDLGGTYEQYF TGCGCCAGCAGCCAAGACCTGGGGGGAACCTACGAGCAGTACTTC
few NA TRBJ2-1 TRBV27 CASSPYVRNNEQFF TGTGCCAGCAGTCCCTACGTGAGAAACAATGAGCAGTTCTTC
many TRBD1 TRBJ2-3 TRBV5-1 CASSFSTGGWKDTQYF TGCGCCAGCAGCTTCTCGACAGGGGGCTGGAAAGATACGCAGTATTTT
NA TRBD2 TRBJ2-3 TRBV6-5 CASSLLAGLKDTQYF TGTGCCAGCAGTTTACTAGCGGGCCTCAAAGATACGCAGTATTTT
NA NA TRBJ1-5 TRBV5-6 CASSLLGGARRDQPQHF TGTGCCAGCAGCTTGCTTGGAGGGGCCAGGCGGGACCAGCCCCAGCATTTT
few NA TRBJ2-7 TRBV6-2/TRBV6-3 CASSYGRNPRGYEQYF TGTGCCAGCAGTTACGGGCGTAACCCCAGGGGCTACGAGCAGTACTTC
few NA TRBJ1-2 TRBV20-1 CSAFSRPVAGNLNYGYTF TGCAGTGCTTTTTCGCGCCCCGTCGCGGGGAATTTAAACTATGGCTACACCTTC
many NA TRBJ1-2 TRBV12-3/TRBV12-4 CASSLGWEGYTF TGTGCCAGCAGTTTAGGGTGGGAAGGCTACACCTTC
NA NA TRBJ1-6 TRBV6-5 CASSYAPPSPLHF TGTGCCAGCAGTTATGCCCCCCCTTCACCCCTCCACTTT
few NA TRBJ2-3 TRBV10-3 CAISQSDTQYF TGTGCCATCAGTCAGTCGGATACGCAGTATTTT